A selection of T cell receptor beta chains follows, all from one sample in a study of molecular identifiers for immune sequencing clone quantification. TCRdb reprocessed the PCR reads via MiXCR and lists one record per CDR3 protein. The sample contains over 600,000 distinct CDR3 sequences, 15% to 20% of which appear only once. Sequenced input: naive CD8+ T cells from blood, with Jurkat cell RNA spiked in. All receptors derive from a human donor in good health. Some libraries in this study had Jurkat cell RNA spiked in. Both conserved end residues are part of each CDR3. The D gene is left open where the match is weak. Clone size is shown for a subset of rows, as once, few, many or a class of expanded clone.

d_call,clone_size,j_call,v_call,cdr3_aa,cdr3_nt
NA,NA,TRBJ1-1,TRBV6-2/TRBV6-3,CASSRRDTEALF,TGTGCCAGCAGTCGACGGGACACTGAAGCTCTCTTT
NA,many,TRBJ2-3,TRBV6-2/TRBV6-3,CASTIAPTLPTQYF,TGTGCCAGCACCATAGCCCCGACACTTCCAACGCAGTATTTT
TRBD2,many,TRBJ2-1,TRBV7-9,CASSSTFSGNQYNEQFF,TGTGCCAGCAGCTCTACCTTTAGCGGGAACCAATACAATGAGCAGTTCTTC
TRBD1,NA,TRBJ2-1,TRBV6-2/TRBV6-3,CASSYSLRQGYSLSYNEQFF,TGTGCCAGCAGTTACTCCCTGAGACAGGGTTATAGTTTATCCTACAATGAGCAGTTCTTC
TRBD1,many,TRBJ2-5,TRBV12-3/TRBV12-4,CASSFPGTDQETQYF,TGTGCCAGCAGTTTCCCTGGGACAGACCAAGAGACCCAGTACTTC
NA,NA,TRBJ2-1,TRBV2,CASSEALLTVSSYNEQFF,TGTGCCAGCAGTGAAGCGCTTCTAACAGTTAGTTCCTACAATGAGCAGTTCTTC
NA,NA,TRBJ1-1,TRBV14,CASSQGVGVADTEAFF,TGTGCCAGCAGCCAAGGGGTTGGGGTTGCGGACACTGAAGCTTTCTTT
TRBD2,few,TRBJ2-3,TRBV10-3,CAISESRIGLAGVLSTDTQYF,TGTGCCATCAGTGAGTCGAGAATAGGGCTAGCGGGGGTCCTCAGCACAGATACGCAGTATTTT
TRBD2,few,TRBJ2-1,TRBV6-5,CASSYSFSGSYNEQFF,TGTGCCAGCAGTTACTCCTTTAGCGGGAGCTACAATGAGCAGTTCTTC
NA,many,TRBJ1-2,TRBV10-2,CASFDRRSYTF,TGCGCCAGCTTTGATCGTCGGAGCTACACCTTC
TRBD1,many,TRBJ1-1,TRBV6-2/TRBV6-3,CASSYQGGMNTEAFF,TGTGCCAGCAGTTACCAGGGGGGAATGAACACTGAAGCTTTCTTT
NA,NA,TRBJ2-7,TRBV19,CASSITDIHEQYF,TGTGCCAGTAGTATCACTGATATTCACGAGCAGTACTTC
NA,NA,TRBJ2-7,TRBV6-2/TRBV6-3,CASSYGGALGEQYF,TGTGCCAGCAGTTACGGGGGGGCCCTGGGAGAGCAGTACTTC
TRBD1,many,TRBJ2-3,TRBV12-3/TRBV12-4,CASSGTGGTDTQYF,TGTGCCAGCAGTGGGACAGGCGGCACAGATACGCAGTATTTT
NA,NA,TRBJ2-3,TRBV6-5,CASSYRRTYYTDTQYF,TGTGCCAGCAGTTACCGGCGAACTTACTACACAGATACGCAGTATTTT
TRBD2,many,TRBJ2-5,TRBV7-6,CASSYSGRLQETQYF,TGTGCCAGCAGCTATAGCGGGAGACTCCAAGAGACCCAGTACTTC
NA,many,TRBJ2-1,TRBV30,CAWSVVVNEQFF,TGTGCCTGGAGTGTAGTAGTGAATGAGCAGTTCTTC
TRBD1,NA,TRBJ2-2,TRBV11-2,CASSLVATGSAGELFF,TGTGCCAGCAGCTTAGTGGCGACAGGGTCGGCCGGGGAGCTGTTTTTT
NA,few,TRBJ2-1,TRBV6-2/TRBV6-3,CASRRVYPNEQFF,TGTGCCAGCAGGAGGGTTTATCCCAATGAGCAGTTCTTC
NA,many,TRBJ1-5,TRBV7-9,CASSLGGDINGQPQHF,TGTGCCAGCAGCTTAGGCGGAGACATCAACGGTCAGCCCCAGCATTTT
NA,many,TRBJ2-1,TRBV7-9,CASSTSLASREDNEQFF,TGTGCCAGCAGCACTTCCCTAGCGAGTAGAGAGGACAATGAGCAGTTCTTC
NA,many,TRBJ2-2,TRBV2,CAIPQDRNTGELFF,TGTGCCATCCCCCAGGACAGAAACACCGGGGAGCTGTTTTTT
NA,NA,TRBJ2-3,TRBV7-9,CASSPGPDTQYF,TGTGCCAGCAGCCCGGGGCCAGATACGCAGTATTTT
NA,NA,TRBJ2-3,TRBV6-2/TRBV6-3,CASSYLTTTDTQYF,TGTGCCAGCAGCTACCTCACGACCACTGATACGCAGTATTTT
NA,many,TRBJ1-2,TRBV2,CASSELQGPGYGYTF,TGTGCCAGCAGTGAACTTCAGGGGCCGGGCTATGGCTACACCTTC
NA,NA,TRBJ1-6,TRBV7-8,CASSQTDSVNSLLHF,TGTGCCAGCAGCCAGACGGACAGCGTTAATTCACTCCTCCACTTT
NA,many,TRBJ2-3,TRBV7-9,CASSPLSRTAFSTDTQYF,TGTGCCAGCAGCCCTTTATCCCGGACAGCCTTTAGCACAGATACGCAGTATTTT
NA,many,TRBJ2-2,TRBV7-6,CASSHRTGELFF,TGTGCCAGCAGCCATCGGACCGGGGAGCTGTTTTTT
TRBD2,NA,TRBJ2-1,TRBV4-3,CASSPGRSSYNDQFF,TGCGCCAGCAGCCCCGGGAGGAGCTCCTACAATGATCAGTTCTTC
NA,many,TRBJ1-1,TRBV2,CASSVGVRAFF,TGTGCCAGCAGTGTGGGGGTAAGAGCTTTCTTT
NA,NA,TRBJ2-7,TRBV20-1,CSVGGWGDNPHVTGEQYF,TGCAGTGTCGGGGGGTGGGGGGACAACCCGCATGTAACCGGTGAGCAGTACTTC
TRBD2,many,TRBJ2-5,TRBV7-9,CASSLPYGLAETQYF,TGTGCCAGCAGCTTACCTTACGGACTAGCGGAGACCCAGTACTTC
TRBD1,few,TRBJ1-3,TRBV6-6,CASSADRGGGNTIYF,TGTGCCAGCAGTGCGGACAGGGGCGGTGGAAACACCATATATTTT
NA,many,TRBJ1-1,TRBV29-1,CSVAGTSTEAFF,TGCAGCGTTGCCGGGACCTCCACTGAAGCTTTCTTT
TRBD2,many,TRBJ2-7,TRBV4-3,CASSQGTSAYEQYF,TGCGCCAGCAGCCAGGGGACTAGCGCCTACGAGCAGTACTTC
TRBD1,many,TRBJ2-3,TRBV7-6,CASSLRTGEADTQYF,TGTGCCAGCAGCTTAAGGACAGGGGAGGCAGATACGCAGTATTTT
TRBD2,many,TRBJ2-5,TRBV29-1,CSVIGLAGEAQETQYF,TGCAGCGTCATAGGACTAGCGGGGGAGGCCCAAGAGACCCAGTACTTC